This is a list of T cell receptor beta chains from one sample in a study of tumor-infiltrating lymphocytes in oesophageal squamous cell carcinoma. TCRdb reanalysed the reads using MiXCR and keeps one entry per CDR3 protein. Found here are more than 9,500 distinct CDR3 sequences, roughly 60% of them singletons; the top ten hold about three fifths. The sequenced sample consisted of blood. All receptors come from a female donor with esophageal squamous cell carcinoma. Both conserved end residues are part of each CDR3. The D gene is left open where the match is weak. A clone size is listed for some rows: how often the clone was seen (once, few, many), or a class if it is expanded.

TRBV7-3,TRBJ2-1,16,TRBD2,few,CASSRKAGGPRDEQFF,TGTGCCAGCAGCCGCAAGGCGGGGGGGCCAAGGGATGAGCAGTTCTTC
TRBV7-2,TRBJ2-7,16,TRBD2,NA,CASSLFLGGATYEQYF,TGTGCCAGCAGCTTATTCCTCGGGGGGGCTACCTACGAGCAGTACTTC
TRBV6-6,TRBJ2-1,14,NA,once,CASSYSTVGNEQFF,TGTGCCAGCAGTTACTCGACCGTCGGAAATGAGCAGTTCTTC
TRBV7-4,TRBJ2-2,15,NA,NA,CASSLTSSSGGELFF,TGTGCCAGCAGCTTAACCTCCAGCTCGGGAGGGGAGCTGTTTTTT
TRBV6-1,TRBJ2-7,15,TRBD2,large,CASNRGLAGVVEQYF,TGTGCCAGCAATAGGGGACTAGCGGGAGTTGTCGAGCAGTACTTC
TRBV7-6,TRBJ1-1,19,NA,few,CASSLGSAGVGGGYTEAFF,TGTGCCAGCAGCTTAGGATCGGCGGGGGTGGGGGGAGGGTACACTGAAGCTTTCTTT
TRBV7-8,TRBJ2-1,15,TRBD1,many,CASSQRDSSYNEQFF,TGTGCCAGCAGCCAAAGGGACAGCTCCTACAATGAGCAGTTCTTC
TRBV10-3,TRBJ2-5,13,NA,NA,CAIKGGSGNEQYF,TGTGCCATCAAGGGGGGTTCAGGAAATGAGCAGTACTTC
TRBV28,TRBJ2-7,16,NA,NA,CASSLPSEGGYNEQYF,TGTGCCAGCAGTTTACCCTCGGAGGGCGGCTACAATGAGCAGTACTTC
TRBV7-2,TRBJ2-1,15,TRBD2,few,CASSFMTSGINEQFF,TGTGCCAGCAGCTTTATGACTAGCGGGATTAATGAGCAGTTCTTC
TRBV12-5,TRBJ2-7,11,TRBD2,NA,CASGPGREQYF,TGTGCTAGTGGTCCCGGGAGGGAGCAGTACTTC
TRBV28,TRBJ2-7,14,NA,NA,CASRLNDGPYEQYF,TGTGCCAGCAGACTTAACGACGGACCCTACGAGCAGTACTTC
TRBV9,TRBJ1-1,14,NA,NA,CASSVSGRETEAFF,TGTGCCAGCAGCGTATCTGGACGGGAGACTGAAGCTTTCTTT
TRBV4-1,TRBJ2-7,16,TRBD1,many,CASSQPSGQGAYEQYF,TGCGCCAGCAGCCAACCCTCCGGGCAGGGGGCCTACGAGCAGTACTTC
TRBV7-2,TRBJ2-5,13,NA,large,CASSFFGEETQYF,TGTGCCAGCAGCTTTTTTGGGGAAGAGACCCAGTACTTC
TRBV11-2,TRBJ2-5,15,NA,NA,CASRGGSWAQETQYF,TGTGCCAGCAGAGGAGGGAGTTGGGCCCAAGAGACCCAGTACTTC
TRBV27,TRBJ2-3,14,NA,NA,CASNRQGNTDTQYF,TGTGCCAGCAATCGGCAGGGGAACACAGATACGCAGTATTTT
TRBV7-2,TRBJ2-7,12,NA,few,CASSLSEYEQYF,TGTGCCAGCAGCTTAAGCGAATACGAGCAGTACTTC
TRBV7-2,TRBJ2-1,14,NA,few,CASSLSRPAGEQFF,TGTGCCAGCAGCTTATCACGACCAGCGGGTGAGCAGTTCTTC
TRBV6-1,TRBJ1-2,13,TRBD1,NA,CASSRTGDYGYTF,TGTGCCAGCAGTCGGACAGGGGACTATGGCTACACCTTC
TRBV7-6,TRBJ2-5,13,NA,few,CASSTRTEETQYF,TGTGCTAGCAGCACCCGAACAGAAGAGACCCAGTACTTC
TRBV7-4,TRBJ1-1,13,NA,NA,CASSLVQDTEAFF,TGTGCCAGCAGCTTAGTCCAGGACACTGAAGCTTTCTTT